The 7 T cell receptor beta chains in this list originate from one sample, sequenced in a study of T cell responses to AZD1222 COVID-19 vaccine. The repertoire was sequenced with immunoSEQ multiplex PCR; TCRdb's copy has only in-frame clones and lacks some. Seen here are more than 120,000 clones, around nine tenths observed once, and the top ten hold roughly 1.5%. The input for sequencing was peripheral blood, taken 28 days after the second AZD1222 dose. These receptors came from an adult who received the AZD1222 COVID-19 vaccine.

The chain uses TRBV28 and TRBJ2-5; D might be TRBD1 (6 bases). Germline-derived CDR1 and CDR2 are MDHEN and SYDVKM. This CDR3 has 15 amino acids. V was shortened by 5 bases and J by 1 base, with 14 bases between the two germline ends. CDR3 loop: CASSAPGRGQETQYF. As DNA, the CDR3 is TGTGCCAGCAGTGCCCCTGGCAGGGGCCAAGAGACCCAGTACTTC.

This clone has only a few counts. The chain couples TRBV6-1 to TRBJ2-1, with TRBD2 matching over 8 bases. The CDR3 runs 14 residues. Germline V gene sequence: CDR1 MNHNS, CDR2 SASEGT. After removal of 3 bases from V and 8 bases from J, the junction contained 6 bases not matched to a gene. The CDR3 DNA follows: TGTGCCAGCAGTGACCGGGAGGGCCCTGATGAGCAGTTCTTC. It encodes CASSDREGPDEQFF.

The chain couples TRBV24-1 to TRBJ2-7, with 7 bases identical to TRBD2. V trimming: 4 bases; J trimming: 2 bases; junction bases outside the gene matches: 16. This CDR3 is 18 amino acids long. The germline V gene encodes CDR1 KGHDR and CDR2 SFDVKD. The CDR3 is CATSDALSPSGATYEQYF. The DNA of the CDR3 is TGTGCCACCAGTGACGCCCTCTCCCCTAGCGGAGCTACCTACGAGCAGTACTTC.

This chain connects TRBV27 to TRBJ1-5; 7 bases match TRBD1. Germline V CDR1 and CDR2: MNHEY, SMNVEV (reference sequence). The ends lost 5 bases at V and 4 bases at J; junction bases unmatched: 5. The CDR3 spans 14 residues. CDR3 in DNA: TGTGCCAGCAGTGGGCAGGGGGTTAATCAGCCCCAGCATTTT. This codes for CASSGQGVNQPQHF.

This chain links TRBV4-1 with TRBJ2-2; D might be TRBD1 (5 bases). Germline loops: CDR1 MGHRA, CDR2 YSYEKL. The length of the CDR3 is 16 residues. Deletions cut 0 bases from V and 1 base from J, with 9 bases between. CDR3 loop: CASSQDPGQNTGELFF. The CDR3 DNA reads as TGCGCCAGCAGCCAAGATCCAGGGCAGAACACCGGGGAGCTGTTTTTT.

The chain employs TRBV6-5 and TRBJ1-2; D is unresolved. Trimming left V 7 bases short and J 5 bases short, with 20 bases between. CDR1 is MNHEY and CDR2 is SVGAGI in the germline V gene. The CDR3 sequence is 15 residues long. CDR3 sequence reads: CASKPQDGTSYGYTF. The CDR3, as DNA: TGTGCCAGCAAACCCCAGGACGGAACCTCTTATGGCTACACCTTC.

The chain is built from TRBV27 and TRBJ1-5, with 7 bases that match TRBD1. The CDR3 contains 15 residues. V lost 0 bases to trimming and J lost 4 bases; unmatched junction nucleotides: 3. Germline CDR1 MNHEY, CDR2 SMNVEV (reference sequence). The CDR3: CASSLSSGQNQPQHF. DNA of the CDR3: TGTGCCAGCAGTTTATCCTCGGGACAGAATCAGCCCCAGCATTTT.